This T cell receptor beta chain was identified during a study of regulatory T cells in long-lasting Graves disease. General observations from the study: The study examined only peripheral blood, not thyroid tissue.

With iRepertoire HTBI primers and Arm-PCR of CDR3 regions, TCR beta libraries were built. In the original analysis: The samples included roughly 61 TRBV and 14 TRBJ segments. TCRdb reprocessed the multiplex PCR reads via MiXCR and lists one record per CDR3 protein. The V and J calls were not made by the authors but by TCRdb's processing. The repertoire includes a few hundred thousand distinct CDR3 sequences, 15% to 20% of them detected once, and about 14% sits in the top ten. Germline values: CDR1 DFQATT, CDR2 SNEGSKA (reference sequence). The length of the CDR3 is 16 residues. Losses at the gene ends were 0 bases for V and 5 bases for J; bases not matched to a gene: 10. This clonotype was counted many times. Its antigen is not identified. Time point meaning: newly diagnosed GD, antithyroid drugs for less than 3 months. PBMCs provided the RNA from which the TCR library was made. In addition, the sample was reused for a study of T cells in Graves' hyperthyroidism and ophthalmopathy.

This TCR derives from a woman aged 25-40 years with Graves disease. Sequencing was performed on peripheral blood mononuclear cells (PBMCs), taken at new diagnosis, from a patient treated with antithyroid drugs. V is TRBV20-1 and J is TRBJ2-7; 10 bases are shared with TRBD1. CDR3 region: CSARDQGQGTGDEQYF. CDR3 nucleotide sequence: TGCAGTGCTAGAGATCAGGGGCAGGGGACAGGGGACGAGCAGTACTTC.